The 2 T cell receptor beta chains given below trace back to one sample, sequenced in a study of blood T cell repertoires in COVID-19. Clones were sequenced by immunoSEQ multiplex PCR, and TCRdb holds only the in-frame ones, with some missing. The sample contains 150,000 to 200,000 clones, 88% of which appear only once. Material: PBMCs or T cells enriched from blood (not recorded which). The receptors shown here come from a woman aged 45-60 years who had recovered from COVID-19.

The rearrangement uses TRBV9 and TRBJ2-3, with a possible D match to TRBD1 (6 bases). CDR1 is SGDLS and CDR2 is YYNGEE in the germline V gene. The length of the CDR3 is 21 residues. V lost 4 bases, J lost 2 bases, and 32 bases lay in between. CDR3 amino acids: CASSPSRSRVGVQGYTDTQYF. CDR3 sequence (DNA): TGTGCCAGCAGCCCTAGTCGATCCCGGGTAGGTGTCCAGGGGTACACAGATACGCAGTATTTT. Looking up the rest from reference TRBV9 and TRBJ2-3 gives the full variable domain: DSGVTQTPKHLITATGQRVTLRCSPRSGDLSVYWYQQSLDQGLQFLIQYYNGEERAKGNILERFSAQQFPDLHSELNLSSLELGDSALYFCASSPSRSRVGVQGYTDTQYFGPGTRLTVL.

This chain joins TRBV11-3 and TRBJ1-1, with a possible D match to TRBD1 (6 bases). The CDR3 has 17 amino acids. The germline gives CDR1 SGHNT, CDR2 YENEEA. The V end lost 5 bases, the J end lost 0 bases, and 19 bases lay between the germline ends. Here the CDR3 reads CASSPRGLRPLNTEAFF. CDR3 nucleotides: TGTGCCAGCAGCCCAAGGGGGTTAAGGCCCTTGAACACTGAAGCTTTCTTT.